The 17 T cell receptor beta chains below all came from one sample that was sequenced in a study of neurological immune-mediated disorders. TCRdb ran MiXCR on the 5' RACE reads and lists one entry per CDR3 protein. The table shows 30,000 to 40,000 distinct CDR3 sequences, with approximately 12% occurring only once. Time point here: technical triplicate 1. What was sequenced was PBMCs. These receptors were taken from a man in his sixties with HTLV-1-associated myelopathy (HAM/TSP).

This clonotype was seen repeatedly, ten times or more. The CDR3 nucleotides read TGTGCCAGCAGCCCTGATGGTCTCGTAGCTTTCTTT. It is translated as CASSPDGLVAFF. V is TRBV12-3 or TRBV12-4 and J is TRBJ1-1, with D unclear. The CDR3 contains 12 residues. The V gene lost 6 bases and the J gene lost 10 bases, with 15 bases spanning the gap.

This clonotype was counted ten times or more. The chain employs TRBV9 and TRBJ2-5; TRBD1 aligns across 9 bases. Germline CDR1 reads SGDLS; CDR2 reads YYNGEE. Losses at the gene ends were 5 bases for V and 2 bases for J; bases not matched to a gene: 4. CDR3 size: 14 residues. The CDR3 DNA reads TGTGCCAGCAGTCGGACAGGGGTGCAAGAGACCCAGTACTTC. Encoded protein: CASSRTGVQETQYF.

This clonotype was counted many times. V is TRBV20-1 and J is TRBJ2-1; TRBD1 matches at 11 bases. V lost 1 base to trimming and J lost 8 bases; unmatched junction nucleotides: 4. The CDR3 runs to 14 residues. Germline CDR1 reads DFQATT; CDR2 reads SNEGSKA (reference sequence). The CDR3, as DNA: TGCAGTGCTAGAGGATGGACAGGGGGCGATGAGCAGTTCTTC. This codes for CSARGWTGGDEQFF.

This clonotype has at least ten counts. This chain joins TRBV5-1 and TRBJ2-1, with TRBD2 matching over 10 bases. Unmatched junction bases numbered 6, after V lost 0 bases and J lost 6 bases. CDR3 length equals 16 residues. The germline gives CDR1 SGHRS, CDR2 YFSETQ. The chain's CDR3 is CASSLAGTSVSNEQFF. The CDR3 DNA reads as TGCGCCAGCAGCTTGGCGGGGACTAGCGTGTCCAATGAGCAGTTCTTC. Looking up the rest from reference TRBV5-1 and TRBJ2-1 gives the full variable domain: KAGVTQTPRYLIKTRGQQVTLSCSPISGHRSVSWYQQTPGQGLQFLFEYFSETQRNKGNFPGRFSGRQFSNSRSEMNVSTLELGDSALYLCASSLAGTSVSNEQFFGPGTRLTVL.

This clonotype was counted many times. The V and J genes are TRBV5-1 and TRBJ2-7; the D gene is possibly TRBD1 (7 bases). From germline, CDR1 is SGHRS and CDR2 YFSETQ. The CDR3 runs to 19 residues. V was clipped by 0 bases and J by 0 bases, with 22 bases between them. CDR3 nucleotides: TGCGCCAGCAGCTTGGCCCCCCCCACTGACAGGGACTTCTCCTACGAGCAGTACTTC. The encoded protein is CASSLAPPTDRDFSYEQYF.

Ten or more counts support this clonotype. The chain recombines TRBV18 with TRBJ2-7; 15 bases agree with TRBD2. From germline, CDR1 is KGHSH and CDR2 LQKENI. The CDR3 consists of 17 residues. V gave up 5 bases and J gave up 5 bases; unmatched junction bases: 10. The DNA for the CDR3 is TGTGCCAGCTCAATACTGGGACTAGCGGGAGGAAGTGACGAGCAGTACTTC. Protein: CASSILGLAGGSDEQYF. The variable domain in full, with the rest retrieved from reference TRBV18 and TRBJ2-7, is NAGVMQNPRHLVRRRGQEARLRCSPMKGHSHVYWYRQLPEEGLKFMVYLQKENIIDESGMPKERFSAEFPKEGPSILRIQQVVRGDSAAYFCASSILGLAGGSDEQYFGPGTRLTVT.

The V call is TRBV11-1, the J call TRBJ2-5; the match to TRBD2 covers 11 bases. J gave up 3 bases and V 4 bases, and 4 bases lay outside the gene matches. The CDR3 extends over 15 amino acids. CDR1 is SGHAT, CDR2 FQDESV, per germline (reference sequence). CDR3 sequence reads: CASSSALAGEETQYF. The CDR3 DNA sequence: TGTGCCAGCAGCTCAGCACTAGCGGGGGAAGAGACCCAGTACTTC.

As regards this clonotype: The junction departs from germline at one end; a sequencing error may be responsible. The chain recombines TRBV9 with TRBJ2-6, with D possibly matching TRBD1 (5 bases). CDR1 and CDR2 (germline): SGDLS, YYNGEE. The CDR3 covers 14 residues. The CDR3 loop is CVSSPPPGANFLTF. The CDR3 nucleotides are TGTGTCAGCAGCCCCCCTCCTGGGGCCAACTTCCTGACTTTC.

The gene calls are TRBV29-1 and TRBJ1-1, with D possibly matching TRBD1 (6 bases). Germline V gene sequence: CDR1 SQVTM, CDR2 ANQGSEA. Deletions cut 7 bases from V and 5 bases from J, with 14 bases between. The CDR3 length is 12 residues. Written as DNA, the CDR3 is TGCAGCGCTACACAGGGTAGGACTGAAGCTTTCTTT. Translating gives CSATQGRTEAFF.

This clonotype was seen at least ten times. This rearrangement joins TRBV20-1 to TRBJ1-3; D unresolved. The CDR3 runs to 11 residues. Germline CDR1 is DFQATT and CDR2 is SNEGSKA (reference sequence). Trimming cost V 3 bases and J 4 bases, with 4 bases left between them. The CDR3 DNA is TGCAGTGCTAGTGCAGGAAACACCATATATTTT. It translates to CSASAGNTIYF.

In this sample, this clonotype turned up many times. The rearrangement links TRBV6-5 to TRBJ2-7; D assignment may be TRBD1 or TRBD2 (5 bases each). V lost 5 bases to trimming and J lost 2 bases, with 19 bases between them. Looked up from germline, CDR1 is MNHEY and CDR2 is SVGAGI. CDR3 length: 16 amino acids. The CDR3 here is CASSTWDAPIPYEQYF. CDR3 bases: TGTGCCAGCAGTACCTGGGACGCGCCAATTCCCTACGAGCAGTACTTC.

The sample holds many counts of this clonotype. This chain connects TRBV20-1 to TRBJ1-4, with 7 bases lining up with TRBD1. The J segment lost 6 bases and the V segment lost 3 bases, leaving 7 bases of the junction unmatched. Germline CDR1 reads DFQATT; CDR2 reads SNEGSKA (reference sequence). This CDR3 is built from 14 residues. The CDR3 coding sequence is TGCAGTGCTAGCCCAGGGGACAGATATGAAAAACTGTTTTTT. It encodes CSASPGDRYEKLFF.

This clonotype appeared many times. The chain employs TRBV20-1 and TRBJ2-5; 13 bases match TRBD2. Germline V gene sequence: CDR1 DFQATT, CDR2 SNEGSKA (reference sequence). The V gene end was trimmed by 5 bases and the J gene end by 5 bases; junction bases not matched to a gene: 8. The CDR3 length is 15 residues. The CDR3 loop is CSAVRTSGSTETQYF. CDR3 in DNA: TGCAGTGCTGTCCGGACTAGCGGGAGTACGGAGACCCAGTACTTC.

The genes are TRBV5-4 and TRBJ2-6, with TRBD1 matching over 9 bases. Germline V gene sequence: CDR1 SGHNT, CDR2 YYREEE (reference sequence). The CDR3 totals 20 residues. V was clipped by 4 bases and J by 0 bases; unmatched bases: 14. The CDR3 DNA reads as TGTGCCAGCAGCGCGGGGGCCCGGACAGGGGTTAACTCTGGGGCCAACGTCCTGACTTTC. It specifies CASSAGARTGVNSGANVLTF.

This clonotype was seen at least ten times. V and J are TRBV10-1 and TRBJ1-2, with D perhaps matching TRBD1 (5 bases). CDR1 WNHNN and CDR2 SYGVQD come from the germline V gene (reference sequence). This CDR3 comprises 13 residues. Between the trimmed V and J ends, which lost 6 bases and 4 bases, there was a span of 12 bases. CDR3: CASSPDRIYGYTF. In DNA form, the CDR3 reads TGCGCCAGCAGCCCTGACAGAATCTATGGCTACACCTTC.

Many counts were recorded for this clonotype. The chain recombines TRBV20-1 with TRBJ2-3; no firm D call. This CDR3 is built from 16 residues. With 0 bases removed from V and 1 base from J, the gap between germline ends came to 14 bases. CDR1 and CDR2 (germline): DFQATT, SNEGSKA (reference sequence). CDR3: CSARDERLSGTDTQYF. The CDR3 DNA follows: TGCAGTGCTAGAGATGAACGCTTGTCGGGCACAGATACGCAGTATTTT.

This clonotype was counted at least ten times. J is TRBJ2-1 and V is TRBV5-5; no clear D gene. V was pared by 2 bases and J by 7 bases, with 16 bases between. Germline values: CDR1 SGHKS, CDR2 YYEKEE (reference sequence). The CDR3 spans 15 residues. CDR3 sequence reads: CASSFQATVRNEQFF. The CDR3 coding sequence is TGTGCCAGCAGCTTTCAGGCAACGGTCCGTAATGAGCAGTTCTTC. The complete variable domain, with remaining parts taken from reference TRBV5-5 and TRBJ2-1, reads DAGVTQSPTHLIKTRGQQVTLRCSPISGHKSVSWYQQVLGQGPQFIFQYYEKEERGRGNFPDRFSARQFPNYSSELNVNALLLGDSALYLCASSFQATVRNEQFFGPGTRLTVL.